One and the same sample provided the 21 T cell receptor beta chains below, sequenced in a study of cytomegalovirus exposure and HLA in healthy donors. This PCR relied on a set of 60 Vbeta primers and 13 Jbeta primers. Sequencing was performed with immunoSEQ multiplex PCR; in TCRdb, only in-frame clones are kept and a portion is missing. Altogether over 200,000 clones are present, 80% to 90% being singletons, with the ten largest covering roughly 1%. Source material: PBMCs. These receptors all come from a woman in her late teens or twenties in good health and CMV-seronegative.

This chain joins TRBV6-5 and TRBJ1-1; D not resolved. This CDR3 contains 14 residues. Germline V CDR1 and CDR2: MNHEY, SVGAGI. Trimming cost V 4 bases and J 2 bases, with 11 bases left between them. The CDR3 sequence: CASSSRYSNTEAFF. The CDR3 DNA follows: TGTGCCAGCAGTTCGCGCTACAGTAACACTGAAGCTTTCTTT.

The rearrangement uses TRBV5-5 and TRBJ2-5; D perhaps matches TRBD2 (5 bases). V lost 5 bases to trimming and J lost 5 bases, with 22 bases between them. Per the germline V gene, CDR1 is SGHKS and CDR2 is YYEKEE (reference sequence). This CDR3 has 16 amino acids. The CDR3 is CASSRGAQGAGETQYF. CDR3 bases: TGTGCCAGCAGTCGAGGAGCCCAAGGTGCGGGTGAGACCCAGTACTTC.

V and J are TRBV30 and TRBJ2-5; TRBD2 aligns across 8 bases. This CDR3 is built from 16 residues. Germline loops: CDR1 GTSNPN, CDR2 SVGIG (reference sequence). V shed 3 bases, J shed 4 bases, and the junction held 13 bases outside the gene matches. The CDR3 nucleotides are TGTGCCTGGAGGGTCGGGAGGGGAACGAGTCGAGAGACCCAGTACTTC. Residues: CAWRVGRGTSRETQYF.

This chain uses TRBV7-9 with TRBJ2-2; TRBD1 might be the D (5 bases). The length of the CDR3 is 16 residues. Trimming took off 4 bases at V and 2 bases at J, with 14 bases between the two ends. The V gene's germline CDR1 is SEHNR and CDR2 FQNEAQ (reference sequence). CDR3 sequence reads: CASSSIPQGNTGELFF. For the CDR3, the DNA is TGTGCCAGCAGCTCAATCCCCCAGGGTAACACCGGGGAGCTGTTTTTT.

This clone was recorded only once. The rearrangement joins TRBV7-9 to TRBJ2-7; 7 bases align to TRBD1. The CDR3 is 11 amino acids. Per the germline V gene, CDR1 is SEHNR and CDR2 is FQNEAQ (reference sequence). V gave up 3 bases and J gave up 7 bases; unmatched junction bases: 0. DNA of the CDR3: TGTGCCAGCAGCTTGACAGGGGAGCAGTACTTC. Protein sequence: CASSLTGEQYF.

The chain combines TRBV5-6 with TRBJ2-7, with 9 bases aligning to TRBD1. This CDR3 comprises 15 residues. The junction had 10 bases not matched to a gene; V was cut back by 4 bases and J by 5 bases. In germline, CDR1 is SGHDT, CDR2 YYEEEE. CDR3 protein: CASSVSGTGSDEQYF. CDR3 bases: TGTGCCAGCAGCGTATCCGGGACAGGGTCGGACGAGCAGTACTTC.

The chain carries TRBV4-3 and TRBJ2-2; 7 bases match TRBD2. The CDR3 consists of 12 residues. The germline V gene encodes CDR1 LGHNA and CDR2 YSLEER. The CDR3 DNA follows: TGCGCGGGGGGGGCGAACACCGGGGAGCTGTTTTTT. Its protein is CAGGANTGELFF.

V and J are TRBV15 and TRBJ2-7, with TRBD1 identical over 10 bases. The CDR3 covers 19 residues. The germline gives CDR1 LNHNV, CDR2 YYDKDF (reference sequence). The junction had 20 bases not matched to a gene; V was cut back by 4 bases and J by 5 bases. The CDR3 DNA sequence: TGTGCCACCAGCACCCGGGAGATTACGACAGGGGGCAAACCCCACGAGCAGTACTTC. The encoded protein is CATSTREITTGGKPHEQYF.

The rearrangement links TRBV7-2 to TRBJ1-6; D remains unclear. The CDR3 extends over 13 amino acids. Looked up from germline, CDR1 is SGHTA and CDR2 is FQGNSA. Trimming pared 7 bases from V and 8 bases from J, leaving 12 bases between. The CDR3: CASTINRDSPLHF. The CDR3 bases are TGTGCCAGCACCATAAATCGGGATTCACCCCTCCACTTT.

The J gene is TRBJ1-1, the V gene TRBV6-1; no firm D call. The germline CDR1 and CDR2 sequences are MNHNS and SASEGT. V was trimmed by 6 bases and J by 10 bases, leaving 18 bases between them. This CDR3 is built from 13 residues. Here the CDR3 DNA reads TGTGCCAGCAGACCCCTAGTTGTGGCTGCAGCTTTCTTT. Its protein product is CASRPLVVAAAFF.

For this clone: The sample has other DNA sequences that encode this CDR3 too. The CDR3 DNA follows: TGCGCCAGCAGCTTTGCAGGGACTGAAGCTTTCTTT. Its translation is CASSFAGTEAFF. The J gene is TRBJ1-1, the V gene TRBV5-1, with D possibly being TRBD1 (5 bases). Trimming took off 2 bases at V and 5 bases at J, with 7 bases between the two ends. The CDR3 extends over 12 amino acids. Germline values: CDR1 SGHRS, CDR2 YFSETQ. Full variable domain (remainder filled in from reference TRBV5-1 and TRBJ1-1): KAGVTQTPRYLIKTRGQQVTLSCSPISGHRSVSWYQQTPGQGLQFLFEYFSETQRNKGNFPGRFSGRQFSNSRSEMNVSTLELGDSALYLCASSFAGTEAFFGQGTRLTVV.

The rearrangement links TRBV19 to TRBJ1-2; D gene unclear. With 3 bases removed from V and 7 bases from J, the gap between germline ends came to 12 bases. The CDR3 is 13 amino acids. Germline V gene data show CDR1 as LNHDA and CDR2 as SQIVND (reference sequence). The CDR3 sequence is CASSMGVGRGYTF. The DNA for the CDR3 is TGTGCCAGTAGTATGGGCGTGGGTCGTGGCTACACCTTC.

The chain couples TRBV21-1 to TRBJ2-7; the table's D call, TRBD2, was not checked against the DNA. TRBV21-1 is described as a pseudogene. The CDR3 extends over 13 amino acids. CDR3 sequence: CASSVRCPYEQYF. The CDR3 nucleotides read TGTGCCAGCAGCGTGCGTTGTCCCTACGAGCAGTACTTC.

The chain uses TRBV6-1 and TRBJ1-2; a weak D match, TRBD1 (6 bases). The CDR3 is made up of 14 amino acids. Germline lookup yields CDR1 MNHNS and CDR2 SASEGT. The V end lost 0 bases, the J end lost 8 bases, and 13 bases lay between the germline ends. The CDR3 protein is CASSEAGQGRGYTF. In DNA, the CDR3 is TGTGCCAGCAGTGAAGCAGGGCAGGGGAGAGGCTACACCTTC.

The V call is TRBV2, the J call TRBJ1-1; a weak D match, TRBD1 (5 bases). The CDR3 spans 14 residues. V was pared by 3 bases and J by 4 bases, with 12 bases between. The germline V gene encodes CDR1 SNHLY and CDR2 FYNNEI. The DNA of the CDR3 is TGTGCCAGCAGTGAGTGGCAGGGCGGCACTGAAGCTTTCTTT. Amino acid sequence: CASSEWQGGTEAFF.

V is TRBV30 and J is TRBJ2-7; no definite D call. Germline loops: CDR1 GTSNPN, CDR2 SVGIG (reference sequence). There are 16 residues in the CDR3. V was shortened by 3 bases and J by 3 bases, with 21 bases between the two germline ends. CDR3 coding DNA: TGTGCCTGGAGCCTCCGACTGGGTTTAGGCTACTACGAGCAGTACTTC. It is translated as CAWSLRLGLGYYEQYF.

The chain has TRBV14 and TRBJ2-7, with D perhaps matching TRBD1 (5 bases). CDR1 is SGHDN and CDR2 is FVKESK in the germline V gene. The V end lost 4 bases, the J end lost 2 bases, and 9 bases lay between the germline ends. This CDR3 spans 13 amino acids. CDR3 nucleotide sequence: TGTGCCAGCAGCCCCGACAGTGCCTACGAGCAGTACTTC. It specifies CASSPDSAYEQYF.

The chain is built from TRBV29-1 and TRBJ2-5; possible D gene TRBD2, 5 bases. Between the trimmed V and J ends, which lost 3 bases and 4 bases, there was a span of 15 bases. From germline, CDR1 is SQVTM and CDR2 ANQGSEA. The CDR3 sequence is 14 residues long. This CDR3 reads CSVDGYGVRETQYF. CDR3 DNA: TGCAGCGTTGATGGGTACGGGGTTAGAGAGACCCAGTACTTC.

This chain links TRBV9 with TRBJ2-7; 15 nucleotides agree with TRBD2. Germline lookup yields CDR1 SGDLS and CDR2 YYNGEE. The CDR3 sequence is 17 residues long. The junction had 6 bases not matched to a gene; V was cut back by 0 bases and J by 5 bases. CDR3 sequence (DNA): TGTGCCAGCAGCGTAGCTGGGACTAGCGGGGGGAATAACGAGCAGTACTTC. Residues: CASSVAGTSGGNNEQYF.

Turning to this clone: The sample carries other DNA sequences with the same CDR3. The rearrangement links TRBV2 to TRBJ1-1; TRBD1 matches 8 bases. The germline V gene encodes CDR1 SNHLY and CDR2 FYNNEI. This CDR3 spans 13 amino acids. With 4 bases clipped from V and 4 bases from J, the junction kept 2 bases outside the gene matches. The CDR3 protein is CASSGDRGTEAFF. The CDR3 bases are TGTGCCAGCAGTGGAGACAGGGGCACTGAAGCTTTCTTT.

This clone was seen more than once but under ten times. CDR3: CASRPPPVETQYF. DNA of the CDR3: TGTGCCAGCAGACCACCCCCGGTAGAGACCCAGTACTTC. The V and J genes are TRBV6-6 and TRBJ2-5; D uncertain. Trimming cost V 6 bases and J 4 bases, with 12 bases left between them. CDR1 and CDR2 (germline): MNHNY, SVGAGI (reference sequence). The CDR3 totals 13 residues.